A selection of T cell receptor beta chains follows, all from one sample in a study of read filtering for tumor transcriptome and immune sequencing. TCRdb reprocessed the reads with MiXCR, giving one entry per CDR3 protein. The sample has 50,000 to 65,000 distinct CDR3 sequences, approximately 19% seen once. The material sequenced was a population of CD138-negative cells sorted from bone marrow. The receptors here all came from a donor aged 40 or over with multiple myeloma. CDR3s include the opening cysteine and the closing phenylalanine or tryptophan. D genes are given only for firm matches. Rows give clone size only sometimes, using once, few, many, or a class for an expanded clone.

>TRBV7-8|NA|once|TRBJ1-5
CASSLAAGMGGHFSQPQHF
TGTGCCAGCAGCTTAGCGGCCGGGATGGGGGGCCACTTCAGTCAGCCCCAGCATTTT
>TRBV28|NA|many|TRBJ2-5
CAILGGLDETQYF
TGTGCCATTCTTGGGGGGCTGGACGAGACCCAGTACTTC
>TRBV24-1|TRBD2|many|TRBJ2-1
CATSDALAGDYNEQFF
TGTGCCACCAGTGATGCGCTAGCGGGAGACTACAATGAGCAGTTCTTC
>TRBV6-1|TRBD2|many|TRBJ2-3
CASSWRGSGGPDTQYF
TGTGCCAGCAGTTGGCGAGGTAGCGGGGGGCCAGATACGCAGTATTTT
>TRBV5-1|TRBD2|many|TRBJ2-1
CASSLAPGGGYNEQFF
TGCGCCAGCAGCTTGGCTCCCGGGGGGGGCTACAATGAGCAGTTCTTC
>TRBV7-3|NA|many|TRBJ2-1
CASSLSTGRGGQLEQFF
TGTGCCAGCAGCTTATCAACGGGGAGGGGGGGCCAGCTTGAGCAGTTCTTC
>TRBV11-2|TRBD2|many|TRBJ2-1
CASSPFGGAYNEQFF
TGTGCCAGCAGCCCCTTCGGGGGGGCCTACAATGAGCAGTTCTTC
>TRBV7-2|NA|NA|TRBJ2-5
CASSFSGTRVTQYF
TGTGCCAGCAGCTTTAGCGGAACCCGGGTGACCCAGTACTTC
>TRBV29-1|TRBD1|many|TRBJ1-2
CSVEGGQNYGYTF
TGCAGCGTTGAAGGGGGACAGAACTATGGCTACACCTTC
>TRBV23-1|NA|NA|TRBJ1-5
CASSREGRDQPQHF
TGCGCCAGCAGTCGGGAGGGCCGTGATCAGCCCCAGCATTTT
>TRBV29-1|NA|many|TRBJ2-7
CSVEVIPGSYEQYF
TGCAGCGTTGAGGTCATCCCGGGGTCCTACGAGCAGTACTTC
>TRBV5-8|NA|few|TRBJ2-7
CASSPGHAYEQYF
TGTGCCAGCAGTCCAGGTCATGCCTACGAGCAGTACTTC
>TRBV9|TRBD2|many|TRBJ2-7
CASSALGLAEAEQYF
TGTGCCAGCAGCGCCCTGGGACTAGCGGAGGCCGAGCAGTACTTC
>TRBV12-3/TRBV12-4|NA|many|TRBJ1-2
CASSPGRPVTNYGYTF
TGTGCCAGCAGCCCCGGACGCCCGGTTACTAACTATGGCTACACCTTC
>TRBV20-1|NA|many|TRBJ2-7
CSASNGAKYEQYF
TGCAGTGCTAGTAACGGGGCCAAGTACGAGCAGTACTTC
>TRBV18|TRBD1|many|TRBJ1-5
CASSPVEGAGQPQHF
TGTGCCAGCTCACCCGTCGAGGGGGCAGGTCAGCCCCAGCATTTT
>TRBV5-1|NA|many|TRBJ2-5
CASSRGGNFQETQYF
TGCGCCAGCAGCCGAGGGGGGAACTTCCAAGAGACCCAGTACTTC
>TRBV7-2|TRBD1|many|TRBJ2-6
CASSLVGLGQAYVGANVLTF
TGTGCCAGCAGCTTAGTGGGGTTGGGACAGGCGTATGTGGGGGCCAACGTCCTGACTTTC
>TRBV20-1|TRBD1|medium-sized|TRBJ2-1
CSAGGVYNEQFF
TGCAGTGCAGGGGGCGTATACAATGAGCAGTTCTTC
>TRBV29-1|TRBD2|many|TRBJ2-5
CSVVAGGRETQYF
TGCAGCGTTGTTGCGGGGGGGCGAGAGACCCAGTACTTC
>TRBV5-1|NA|many|TRBJ2-1
CASSLNGQSVFSYNEQFF
TGCGCCAGCAGCTTGAATGGACAATCGGTCTTCTCCTACAATGAGCAGTTCTTC
>TRBV5-1|NA|many|TRBJ2-4
CASSLRGSGSKNIQYF
TGCGCCAGCAGCTTGCGGGGGTCGGGGTCCAAAAACATTCAGTACTTC
>TRBV10-3|NA|many|TRBJ2-1
CAISGQGYNEQFF
TGTGCCATCTCCGGGCAGGGGTACAATGAGCAGTTCTTC
>TRBV6-5|NA|few|TRBJ2-7
CATTRGYEQYF
TGTGCCACCACCCGGGGATACGAGCAGTACTTC
>TRBV4-1|NA|few|TRBJ1-1
CASSQETKGAEAFF
TGCGCCAGCAGCCAAGAAACAAAAGGGGCTGAAGCTTTCTTT